A selection of T cell receptor beta chains follows, all from one sample in a study of radiation and T cells in renal cell carcinoma. Profiled with immunoSEQ multiplex PCR; TCRdb holds only in-frame clones, not every one. The repertoire holds 150,000 or so clones, with around 90% as singletons. Sequenced here: blood, sampled from a patient whose treatment included radiotherapy and nephrectomy. The receptor set was obtained from a woman aged 50 to 65 with renal cell carcinoma. Both conserved end residues are part of each CDR3. D genes are given only for firm matches. Clone size is given for some rows only: seen once, a few or many times, or a class if the clone is expanded.

J gene: TRBJ2-1; V gene: TRBV19; D gene: NA; clone size: once; CDR3 protein: CASSIIGNEQFF; CDR3 DNA: TGTGCCAGTAGTATTATCGGGAATGAGCAGTTCTTC
J gene: TRBJ2-5; V gene: TRBV11-2; D gene: TRBD2; clone size: once; CDR3 protein: CASSQTGLAGETQYF; CDR3 DNA: TGTGCCAGCAGCCAAACTGGACTAGCGGGGGAGACCCAGTACTTC
J gene: TRBJ1-1; V gene: TRBV20-1; D gene: TRBD1; clone size: NA; CDR3 protein: CRTGAGTEAFF; CDR3 DNA: TGCAGGACAGGGGCGGGCACTGAAGCTTTCTTT
J gene: TRBJ2-7; V gene: TRBV18; D gene: TRBD1; clone size: NA; CDR3 protein: CASSTGQGNEQYF; CDR3 DNA: TGTGCCAGCTCGACTGGACAGGGGAACGAGCAGTACTTC
J gene: TRBJ1-1; V gene: TRBV27; D gene: TRBD1; clone size: NA; CDR3 protein: CASSLGTGGTEAFF; CDR3 DNA: TGTGCCAGCAGTTTGGGGACAGGGGGCACTGAAGCTTTCTTT
J gene: TRBJ1-6; V gene: TRBV6-5; D gene: TRBD1; clone size: once; CDR3 protein: CASSWEGANSPLHF; CDR3 DNA: TGTGCCAGCAGTTGGGAGGGGGCTAATTCACCCCTCCACTTT
J gene: TRBJ1-1; V gene: TRBV5-4; D gene: NA; clone size: NA; CDR3 protein: CASSLGRNTEAFF; CDR3 DNA: TGTGCCAGCAGCTTGGGAAGGAACACTGAAGCTTTCTTT
J gene: TRBJ2-5; V gene: TRBV10-2; D gene: TRBD1; clone size: NA; CDR3 protein: CASSAGGLLGETQYF; CDR3 DNA: TGCGCCAGCAGTGCAGGGGGCTTATTAGGAGAGACCCAGTACTTC
J gene: TRBJ1-4; V gene: TRBV19; D gene: NA; clone size: NA; CDR3 protein: CASSIAGYNEKLFF; CDR3 DNA: TGTGCCAGTAGTATTGCAGGGTATAATGAAAAACTGTTTTTT
J gene: TRBJ2-2; V gene: TRBV5-5; D gene: TRBD1; clone size: NA; CDR3 protein: CASRGQVVPGELFF; CDR3 DNA: TGTGCCAGCCGGGGACAGGTTGTACCCGGGGAGCTGTTTTTT
J gene: TRBJ2-3; V gene: TRBV30; D gene: NA; clone size: NA; CDR3 protein: CAWSVLETDTQYF; CDR3 DNA: TGTGCCTGGAGTGTACTGGAAACAGATACGCAGTATTTT
J gene: TRBJ2-5; V gene: TRBV5-1; D gene: TRBD1; clone size: NA; CDR3 protein: CASSSSDRVGETQYF; CDR3 DNA: TGCGCCAGCAGCTCGTCTGACAGGGTCGGGGAGACCCAGTACTTC
J gene: TRBJ1-6; V gene: TRBV5-4; D gene: NA; clone size: NA; CDR3 protein: CASSLGLSPLHF; CDR3 DNA: TGTGCCAGCAGCTTGGGATTGTCACCCCTCCACTTT
J gene: TRBJ2-2; V gene: TRBV9; D gene: NA; clone size: NA; CDR3 protein: CASSVAGVTGELFF; CDR3 DNA: TGTGCCAGCAGCGTAGCAGGGGTCACCGGGGAGCTGTTTTTT
J gene: TRBJ1-1; V gene: TRBV14; D gene: NA; clone size: NA; CDR3 protein: CASSHRGWGTEAFF; CDR3 DNA: TGTGCCAGCAGCCATCGCGGATGGGGCACTGAAGCTTTCTTT
J gene: TRBJ1-2; V gene: TRBV30; D gene: NA; clone size: NA; CDR3 protein: CAWSSGDYGYTF; CDR3 DNA: TGTGCCTGGAGTTCTGGCGACTATGGCTACACCTTC
J gene: TRBJ1-3; V gene: TRBV7-9; D gene: NA; clone size: few; CDR3 protein: CASSLGTLSGNTIYF; CDR3 DNA: TGTGCCAGCAGCTTGGGGACCCTCTCTGGAAACACCATATATTTT
J gene: TRBJ2-1; V gene: TRBV9; D gene: TRBD2; clone size: NA; CDR3 protein: CASSFTRGLAGGRNEQFF; CDR3 DNA: TGTGCCAGCAGCTTTACTCGCGGCCTAGCGGGGGGGAGGAATGAGCAGTTCTTC
J gene: TRBJ1-2; V gene: TRBV2; D gene: TRBD1; clone size: once; CDR3 protein: CASNPTGREGYTF; CDR3 DNA: TGTGCCAGCAACCCGACAGGGAGGGAAGGCTACACCTTC
J gene: TRBJ2-7; V gene: TRBV2; D gene: NA; clone size: NA; CDR3 protein: CASSEAMGAGTYEQYF; CDR3 DNA: TGTGCCAGCAGTGAAGCGATGGGGGCAGGAACCTACGAGCAGTACTTC
J gene: TRBJ1-1; V gene: TRBV6-5; D gene: NA; clone size: NA; CDR3 protein: CASSLADLMNTEAFF; CDR3 DNA: TGTGCCAGCTCCCTAGCAGACCTGATGAACACTGAAGCTTTCTTT
J gene: TRBJ1-1; V gene: TRBV5-6; D gene: NA; clone size: NA; CDR3 protein: CASSSIRQLNTEAFF; CDR3 DNA: TGTGCCAGCAGCTCCATTCGACAGCTGAACACTGAAGCTTTCTTT
J gene: TRBJ2-3; V gene: TRBV11-1; D gene: NA; clone size: NA; CDR3 protein: CASSFIGGGTDTQYF; CDR3 DNA: TGTGCCAGCAGCTTCATTGGCGGGGGCACAGATACGCAGTATTTT
J gene: TRBJ1-2; V gene: TRBV29-1; D gene: NA; clone size: NA; CDR3 protein: CSVESGNYGYTF; CDR3 DNA: TGCAGCGTTGAATCAGGGAACTATGGCTACACCTTC
J gene: TRBJ1-2; V gene: TRBV18; D gene: NA; clone size: NA; CDR3 protein: CASSPPWTANYGYTF; CDR3 DNA: TGTGCCAGCTCACCACCCTGGACAGCCAACTATGGCTACACCTTC
J gene: TRBJ1-4; V gene: TRBV10-3; D gene: NA; clone size: NA; CDR3 protein: CAISEPEEKLFF; CDR3 DNA: TGTGCCATCAGTGAGCCCGAAGAAAAACTGTTTTTT
J gene: TRBJ1-1; V gene: TRBV5-1; D gene: TRBD1; clone size: NA; CDR3 protein: CASSSGDRVTTEAFF; CDR3 DNA: TGCGCCAGCAGCTCGGGGGACAGGGTTACCACTGAAGCTTTCTTT
J gene: TRBJ2-7; V gene: TRBV5-1; D gene: NA; clone size: NA; CDR3 protein: CASTPRGSSYEQYF; CDR3 DNA: TGCGCCAGCACCCCTCGTGGTAGTTCCTACGAGCAGTACTTC
J gene: TRBJ1-4; V gene: TRBV7-2; D gene: NA; clone size: NA; CDR3 protein: CASSSVATNEKLFF; CDR3 DNA: TGTGCCAGCAGCTCGGTTGCAACTAATGAAAAACTGTTTTTT
J gene: TRBJ2-5; V gene: TRBV15; D gene: NA; clone size: NA; CDR3 protein: CATSRDRGREETQYF; CDR3 DNA: TGTGCCACCAGCAGAGACAGGGGTCGGGAAGAGACCCAGTACTTC
J gene: TRBJ2-6; V gene: TRBV19; D gene: NA; clone size: NA; CDR3 protein: CASTDGTVGANVLTF; CDR3 DNA: TGTGCCAGTACCGATGGAACGGTGGGGGCCAACGTCCTGACTTTC
J gene: TRBJ2-1; V gene: TRBV6-1; D gene: NA; clone size: once; CDR3 protein: CASSEETSSYNEQFF; CDR3 DNA: TGTGCCAGCAGTGAAGAGACATCCTCCTACAATGAGCAGTTCTTC
J gene: TRBJ2-3; V gene: TRBV9; D gene: NA; clone size: NA; CDR3 protein: CASSVGVGSGVDTQYF; CDR3 DNA: TGTGCCAGCAGCGTAGGTGTGGGGAGTGGAGTAGATACGCAGTATTTT
J gene: TRBJ1-5; V gene: TRBV6-1; D gene: TRBD1; clone size: NA; CDR3 protein: CASSEFMPMAGQVGNQPQHF; CDR3 DNA: TGTGCCAGCAGTGAATTCATGCCGATGGCGGGACAGGTAGGCAATCAGCCCCAGCATTTT
J gene: TRBJ2-1; V gene: TRBV10-3; D gene: NA; clone size: NA; CDR3 protein: CAISERGSGANEQFF; CDR3 DNA: TGTGCCATCAGTGAGAGGGGCTCAGGGGCCAATGAGCAGTTCTTC
J gene: TRBJ2-5; V gene: TRBV7-2; D gene: TRBD1; clone size: NA; CDR3 protein: CASSLEGQGYETQYF; CDR3 DNA: TGTGCCAGCAGCTTAGAGGGACAGGGTTACGAGACCCAGTACTTC
J gene: TRBJ1-1; V gene: TRBV5-4; D gene: NA; clone size: NA; CDR3 protein: CASSLVDVKGAFF; CDR3 DNA: TGTGCCAGCAGCTTGGTGGATGTTAAGGGGGCTTTCTTT